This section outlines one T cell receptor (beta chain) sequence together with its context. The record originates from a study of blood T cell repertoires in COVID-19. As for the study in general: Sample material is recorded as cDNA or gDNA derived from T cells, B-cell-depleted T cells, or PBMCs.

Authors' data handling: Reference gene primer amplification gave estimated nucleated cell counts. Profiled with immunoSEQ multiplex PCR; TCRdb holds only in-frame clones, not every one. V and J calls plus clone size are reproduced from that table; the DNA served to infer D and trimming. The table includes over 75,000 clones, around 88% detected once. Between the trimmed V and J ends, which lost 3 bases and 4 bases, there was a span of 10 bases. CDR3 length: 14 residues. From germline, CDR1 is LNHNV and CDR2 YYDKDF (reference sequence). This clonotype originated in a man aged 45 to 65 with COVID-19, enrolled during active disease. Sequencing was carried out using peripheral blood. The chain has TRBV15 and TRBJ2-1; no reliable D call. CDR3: CATSSSGVYNEQFF. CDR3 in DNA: TGTGCCACCAGCAGTTCAGGTGTATACAATGAGCAGTTCTTC.